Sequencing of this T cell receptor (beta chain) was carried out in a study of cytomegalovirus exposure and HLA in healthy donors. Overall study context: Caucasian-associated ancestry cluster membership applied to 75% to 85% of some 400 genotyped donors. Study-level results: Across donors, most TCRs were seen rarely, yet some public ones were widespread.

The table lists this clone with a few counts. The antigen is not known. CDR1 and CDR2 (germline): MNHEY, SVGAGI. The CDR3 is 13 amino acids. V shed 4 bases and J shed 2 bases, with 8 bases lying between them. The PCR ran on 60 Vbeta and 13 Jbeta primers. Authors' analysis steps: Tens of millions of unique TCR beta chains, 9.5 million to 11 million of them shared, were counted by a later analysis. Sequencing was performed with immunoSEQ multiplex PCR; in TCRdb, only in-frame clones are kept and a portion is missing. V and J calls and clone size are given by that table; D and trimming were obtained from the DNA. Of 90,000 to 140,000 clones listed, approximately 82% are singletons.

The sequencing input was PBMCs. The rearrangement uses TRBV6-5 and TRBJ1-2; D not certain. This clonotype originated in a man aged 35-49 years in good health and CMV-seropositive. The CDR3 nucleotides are TGTGCCAGCAGTTTGAGAACCAACTATGGCTACACCTTC. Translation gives CASSLRTNYGYTF.